By share, the clone carrying this T cell receptor (beta chain) counts as medium-sized. The antigen remains unidentified. This entry belongs to a study of T-cell reconstitution after alpha-beta-depleted transplantation in children. Study results and caveats: T cells produced anew were the main source of T-cell counts and diversity one year after transplant. After transplant, at about two months, alpha-beta T cells were reportedly derived from several hundred expanded graft clones. For some patients, TCRbeta diversity was high at day 60 because of recipient T cells and thymic progenitors that survived.

TCRbeta library construction was performed incorporating unique molecular identifiers. MiXCR, run by TCRdb on the PCR reads, gives a single entry per CDR3 protein. The data contain about 18,000 distinct CDR3 sequences, 4.5% to 5.5% of them singletons. The CDR3 consists of 12 residues. V was pared by 6 bases and J by 3 bases, with 4 bases of the junction left unmatched. Germline lookup yields CDR1 DFQATT and CDR2 SNEGSKA (reference sequence). This clonotype originated in a boy aged 5-17 years with acute lymphoblastic leukemia, due to receive a stem cell transplant. The chain recombines TRBV20-1 with TRBJ1-2; 7 nucleotides align to TRBD1. The sample was PBMCs, taken before TCRalphabeta/CD19-depleted stem cell transplant. The DNA for the CDR3 is TGCAGTGCCGCTGACAGGGACTATGGCTACACCTTC. It encodes CSAADRDYGYTF.